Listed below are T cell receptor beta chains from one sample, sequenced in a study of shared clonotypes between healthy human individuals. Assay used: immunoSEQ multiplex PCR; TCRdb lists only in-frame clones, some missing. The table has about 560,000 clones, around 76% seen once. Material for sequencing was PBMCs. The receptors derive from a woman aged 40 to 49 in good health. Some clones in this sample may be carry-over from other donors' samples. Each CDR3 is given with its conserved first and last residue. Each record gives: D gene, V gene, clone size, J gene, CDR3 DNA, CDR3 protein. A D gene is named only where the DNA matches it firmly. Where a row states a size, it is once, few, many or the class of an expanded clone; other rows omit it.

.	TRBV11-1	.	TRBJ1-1	TGTGCCAGCAGCCCCCCCACGGGGGTCACAGGGGAAGCTTTCTTT	CASSPPTGVTGEAFF
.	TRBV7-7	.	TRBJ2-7	TGTGCTAGCAGCTTAGAAGGCGGGGACGAGCAGTACTTC	CASSLEGGDEQYF
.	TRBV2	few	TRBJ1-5	TGTGCCAGCAGTGGTTCTACTCTGATAGGGCATTTT	CASSGSTLIGHF
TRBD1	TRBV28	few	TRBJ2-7	TGTGCCAGCAGTCCCCAAAGGACAGGGCGCGAGCAGTACTTC	CASSPQRTGREQYF
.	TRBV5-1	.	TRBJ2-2	TGCGCCAGCAGCTTGGTAGCCCCACGCACCGGGGAGCTGTTTTTT	CASSLVAPRTGELFF
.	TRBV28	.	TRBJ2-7	TGTGCCAGCAGATCAGGACAGACCTACGAGCAGTACTTC	CASRSGQTYEQYF
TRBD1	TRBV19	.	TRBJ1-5	TGTGCCAGTAACCAAGGATACAGGGGGTCGGAGCCCCAGCATTTT	CASNQGYRGSEPQHF
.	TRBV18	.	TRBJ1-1	TGTGCCAGCTCACCACCCCGAGGGAACACTGAAGCTTTCTTT	CASSPPRGNTEAFF
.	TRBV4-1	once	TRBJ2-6	TGCGCCAGCAGCCGGGGTCAGGGCATAGCGGCCAACGTCCTGACTTTC	CASSRGQGIAANVLTF
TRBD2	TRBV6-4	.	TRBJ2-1	TGTGCCAGCAGCCCGGGACTAGCGGGAGAGGGCGAGCAGTTCTTC	CASSPGLAGEGEQFF
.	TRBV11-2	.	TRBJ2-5	TGTGCCAGCAGCCTCCGCGGTAGCGGCCAAGAGACCCAGTACTTC	CASSLRGSGQETQYF
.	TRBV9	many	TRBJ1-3	TGTGCCAGCAGCGTAGGTGGTCCCGGAAACACCATATATTTT	CASSVGGPGNTIYF
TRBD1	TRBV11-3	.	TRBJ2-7	TGTGCCAGCAGCTTAGATCTTAACCCAGGGGGCGATTCCTACGAGCAGTACTTC	CASSLDLNPGGDSYEQYF
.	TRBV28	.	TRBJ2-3	TGTGCCAGCAGCCCACCAGGCACAGATACGCAGTATTTT	CASSPPGTDTQYF
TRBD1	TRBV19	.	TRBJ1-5	TGTGCCAGTAGGCAACCAGGGGGGAGCAATCAGCCCCAGCATTTT	CASRQPGGSNQPQHF
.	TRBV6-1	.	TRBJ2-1	TGTGCCAGCAGTGAAAACAGCTACAATGAGCAGTTCTTC	CASSENSYNEQFF
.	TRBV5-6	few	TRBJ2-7	TGTGCCAGCAGCTTGGCCCGGACCTACGCCTCCTACGAGCAGTACTTC	CASSLARTYASYEQYF
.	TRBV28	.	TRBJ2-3	TGTGCCAGCACCCTAGGGGGGGGAGATACGCAGTATTTT	CASTLGGGDTQYF
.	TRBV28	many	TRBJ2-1	TGTGCCAGCAGCCCTGTGGACCGGGCCAATGAGCAGTTCTTC	CASSPVDRANEQFF
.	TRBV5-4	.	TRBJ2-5	TGTGCCAGCAGCAGGGGACACGAAGAGACCCAGTACTTC	CASSRGHEETQYF
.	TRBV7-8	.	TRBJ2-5	TGTGCCAGCAGCCCCCCGGCCTTCATGCAGACCCAGTACTTC	CASSPPAFMQTQYF
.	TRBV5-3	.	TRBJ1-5	TGTGCCAGACTCAGGGGTCAGCCCCAGCATTTT	CARLRGQPQHF
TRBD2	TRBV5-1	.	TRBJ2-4	TGCGCCAGCAGCTTGGCTAGCGGGAGGGCCTTTCGCTACTTC	CASSLASGRAFRYF